This TCR beta chain derives from a study of shared clonotypes between healthy human individuals. The overall study: CD4 naive and CD4 memory each took three plates per donor, while CD8 naive took two and CD8 memory one.

The germline CDR1 and CDR2 sequences are LNHDA and SQIVND (reference sequence). CDR3 size: 13 residues. The J segment lost 3 bases and the V segment lost 8 bases, leaving 5 bases of the junction unmatched. Partitioning of CD4+ cells yielded a CD45RA+ naive subset and a CD45RA-negative memory subset. General study findings and limits: Inspection by rarefaction showed sorted-subset sequencing to be incomplete despite large depth.

Comments on this clone: Its antigen is not identified. The same CDR3 is also encoded by other DNA sequences in this sample.

In the source study's methods: As immunoSEQ supplied junction-only sequences (without quality scores), filtering differed. This table comes from immunoSEQ multiplex PCR, and its TCRdb copy is limited to in-frame clones, with some not included. The DNA was the basis for D and trimming; V, J and clone size are from that table. The sample lists over 2 million clones; approximately 95% were seen once. Sequenced material: naive CD4+ T cells sorted from blood. Subset denoted: CD45RA+ positively selected. V is TRBV19 and J is TRBJ2-7; 9 nucleotides align to TRBD1. This receptor was identified in a man between 18 and 35 years old in good health. The CDR3 sequence: CASSRDRDYEQYF. The CDR3 bases are TGTGCCAGTTCCCGGGACAGGGACTACGAGCAGTACTTC.